These 15 T cell receptor beta chains originate from one sample sequenced in a study of blood T cell repertoires in COVID-19. Method: immunoSEQ multiplex PCR; TCRdb's copy keeps in-frame clones and lacks some. The data contain around 200,000 clones, about 85% of them singletons. Sequencing used peripheral blood. The receptors here all came from an elderly woman in a cohort sampled during active or convalescent COVID-19.

The chain combines TRBV28 with TRBJ1-2; no clear D gene. In germline, CDR1 is MDHEN, CDR2 SYDVKM. The CDR3 totals 14 residues. V lost 3 bases and J lost 4, with 12 bases in between. This chain's CDR3 is CASSFIKTPYGYTF. The CDR3 bases are TGTGCCAGCAGTTTTATTAAGACTCCCTATGGCTACACCTTC.

The chain has TRBV19 and TRBJ2-6, with 8 bases lining up with TRBD1. Germline assignment: CDR1 LNHDA and CDR2 SQIVND (reference sequence). CDR3 length: 16 amino acids. V trimming: 4 bases; J trimming: 4 bases; junction bases outside the gene matches: 6. The CDR3 is CASSTRTGSGANVLTF. The CDR3 DNA follows: TGTGCCAGTAGTACGCGGACAGGGTCCGGGGCCAACGTCCTGACTTTC.

CDR3: CASSLQTGLYNEQFF. The CDR3 DNA follows: TGTGCCAGTAGTCTCCAGACGGGTCTCTACAATGAGCAGTTCTTC. The V and J genes are TRBV19 and TRBJ2-1; D uncertain. Trimming took 5 bases from V and 3 from J, leaving 14 bases between them. Germline V gives CDR1 LNHDA, CDR2 SQIVND (reference sequence). The CDR3 has 15 amino acids. Full variable domain (rest looked up from reference TRBV19 and TRBJ2-1): DGGITQSPKYLFRKEGQNVTLSCEQNLNHDAMYWYRQDPGQGLRLIYYSQIVNDFQKGDIAEGYSVSREKKESFPLTVTSAQKNPTAFYLCASSLQTGLYNEQFFGPGTRLTVL.

The genes are TRBV7-2 and TRBJ1-4; D ambiguous. Trimming pared 1 base from V and 5 bases from J, leaving 8 bases between. The CDR3 has 14 residues. Germline lookup yields CDR1 SGHTA and CDR2 FQGNSA. The CDR3 sequence is CASSLGRENEKLFF. The CDR3, as DNA: TGTGCCAGCAGCTTAGGGAGGGAAAATGAAAAACTGTTTTTT.

CDR3 sequence reads: CASRDRGEYTNEKLFF. The CDR3 DNA follows: TGTGCCAGCAGAGACAGGGGGGAGTATACTAATGAAAAACTGTTTTTT. The chain employs TRBV5-6 and TRBJ1-4; 9 bases are a match to TRBD1. CDR1 is SGHDT and CDR2 is YYEEEE in the germline V gene. The CDR3 loop spans 16 amino acids. V shed 5 bases, J shed 2 bases, and the junction held 7 bases outside the gene matches.

This clone was counted once. The chain has TRBV5-5 and TRBJ2-3, with 13 bases matching TRBD2. Germline V CDR1 and CDR2: SGHKS, YYEKEE (reference sequence). The CDR3 is made up of 18 amino acids. The V and J ends lost 6 bases and 0 bases, in that order; junction bases with no gene match: 10. The CDR3 DNA follows: TGTGCCAGCACCCGGGGGACTAGCGGGAAAACTAGCACAGATACGCAGTATTTT. Amino acids: CASTRGTSGKTSTDTQYF.

V gene TRBV28 combines with J gene TRBJ1-2; weak D call: TRBD1 (5 bases). Germline-derived CDR1 and CDR2 are MDHEN and SYDVKM. The CDR3 runs to 14 residues. The germline V and J ends were trimmed by 11 bases and 3 bases, with 19 bases remaining between them. The CDR3 region is CACQATVYYYGYTF. The CDR3 DNA sequence: TGTGCCTGCCAAGCGACAGTTTATTACTATGGCTACACCTTC.

V usage is TRBV5-1 and J usage is TRBJ1-3; D remains unclear. Trimming took 5 bases from V and 2 from J, leaving 11 bases between them. The CDR3 has 14 amino acids. Germline V gene sequence: CDR1 SGHRS, CDR2 YFSETQ. The CDR3 DNA reads as TGCGCCAGCAGTCCGTCAGTCGCTGGAAACACCATATATTTT. This gives the protein CASSPSVAGNTIYF.

V is TRBV7-2 and J is TRBJ2-2; a weak D match, TRBD1 (6 bases). CDR1 is SGHTA and CDR2 is FQGNSA in the germline V gene. This CDR3 spans 16 amino acids. Trimming removed 5 bases from V and 3 bases from J, with 16 bases in between. Here the CDR3 DNA reads TGTGCCAGCAGCGCGAGACCAAGGGGGTACACCGGGGAGCTGTTTTTT. The encoded protein is CASSARPRGYTGELFF.

V usage is TRBV25-1 and J usage is TRBJ1-4, with TRBD1 matching over 11 bases. V was clipped by 5 bases and J by 8 bases; unmatched bases: 7. Per germline, CDR1 MGHDK and CDR2 SYGVNS. The CDR3 has 15 residues. CDR3 coding DNA: TGTGCCAGCAGTACGAGGACAGGGGGCAGGGAAAAACTGTTTTTT. This encodes CASSTRTGGREKLFF.

The V and J genes are TRBV6-1 and TRBJ2-1, with 10 positions matching TRBD1. The CDR3 runs 16 residues. The germline V gene has CDR1 MNHNS and CDR2 SASEGT. Losses at the gene ends were 4 bases for V and 8 bases for J; bases not matched to a gene: 11. The CDR3, as DNA: TGTGCCAGCAGTGGGGTACCGGACAGGGGGTGGGATGAGCAGTTCTTC. This codes for CASSGVPDRGWDEQFF.

The chain employs TRBV18 and TRBJ1-1, with D uncertain. The CDR3 has 15 residues. Germline CDR1 is KGHSH and CDR2 is LQKENI. The V gene lost 5 bases and the J gene lost 0 bases, with 13 bases spanning the gap. As DNA, the CDR3 is TGTGCCAGCTCAGTTAACAGTCTGATGAACACTGAAGCTTTCTTT. Protein sequence: CASSVNSLMNTEAFF.

The V call is TRBV28, the J call TRBJ2-1; 7 nucleotides align to TRBD2. Germline trimming cut 7 bases from V and 0 bases from J; bases unmatched to any gene: 6. CDR1 is MDHEN, CDR2 SYDVKM, per germline. The CDR3 sequence is 15 residues long. The CDR3 coding sequence is TGTGCCAGCAACCGTCCGGGGGGCTCCTACAATGAGCAGTTCTTC. The encoded protein is CASNRPGGSYNEQFF. The variable domain in full, completed from reference TRBV28 and TRBJ2-1, reads DVKVTQSSRYLVKRTGEKVFLECVQDMDHENMFWYRQDPGLGLRLIYFSYDVKMKEKGDIPEGYSVSREKKERFSLILESASTNQTSMYLCASNRPGGSYNEQFFGPGTRLTVL.

V usage is TRBV30 and J usage is TRBJ1-5; no definite D call. Germline CDR1 reads GTSNPN; CDR2 reads SVGIG (reference sequence). V lost 2 bases and J lost 7, with 12 bases in between. The CDR3 consists of 13 residues. CDR3 sequence (DNA): TGTGCCTGGAGTCTTCGGGGAGGACAGCCCCAGCATTTT. Protein product: CAWSLRGGQPQHF.

The rearrangement links TRBV27 to TRBJ1-5; 7 bases map to TRBD1. The germline V gene encodes CDR1 MNHEY and CDR2 SMNVEV (reference sequence). Trimming cost V 5 bases and J 7 bases; bases outside gene matches: 8. The CDR3 extends over 14 amino acids. CDR3 DNA sequence: TGTGCCAGCAGTCTCCACAGGGGAGAACAGCCCCAGCATTTT. Protein product: CASSLHRGEQPQHF.